The 24 T cell receptor beta chains reported below all come from one sample, sequenced in a study of follicular helper T cells after annual influenza vaccination. Measured with immunoSEQ multiplex PCR; TCRdb has only the in-frame clones, and not every one. The repertoire holds around 10,000 clones, with over 70% as singletons. The time point: 2015-2016 season, pre-vaccination. This sample comprised CXCR5+ CD38- circulating T follicular helper cells from blood, obtained on the day of influenza vaccination. Subset here: circulating Tfh, non-naive CD4+CXCR5+PD-1+ (ICOS+CD38+ or ICOS-CD38-). These receptors all stem from an adult who received the influenza vaccine.

The chain links TRBV7-2 to TRBJ2-5; 8 positions agree with TRBD1. The CDR3 has 16 residues. CDR1 is SGHTA, CDR2 FQGNSA, per germline. The junction had 13 bases not matched to a gene; V was cut back by 5 bases and J by 5 bases. The CDR3 DNA reads as TGTGCCAGCAGCCCTGCTTGGGACAGGCGAGGGGAGACCCAGTACTTC. This encodes CASSPAWDRRGETQYF.

The chain has TRBV7-2 and TRBJ1-5; 8 positions match TRBD1. Germline CDR1 and CDR2: SGHTA and FQGNSA. The CDR3 length is 15 residues. V lost 5 bases, J lost 4 bases, and 7 bases stayed unmatched. Written as DNA, the CDR3 is TGTGCCAGCAGCACTAGCAGGGGGCGAAATCAGCCCCAGCATTTT. Protein sequence: CASSTSRGRNQPQHF.

This clone was recorded only once. The V gene is TRBV29-1, the J gene TRBJ1-1; a possible D gene is TRBD1 (5 bases). The V gene lost 7 bases and the J gene lost 6 bases, with 15 bases spanning the gap. From germline, CDR1 is SQVTM and CDR2 ANQGSEA. The CDR3 covers 12 residues. This chain's CDR3 is CSATSGTPEAFF. The DNA for the CDR3 is TGCAGCGCCACCTCGGGGACCCCTGAAGCTTTCTTT.

This clone has more than one count but fewer than ten. The chain is built from TRBV10-3 and TRBJ2-7; tentative D call: TRBD1 (6 bases). Germline loops: CDR1 ENHRY, CDR2 SYGVKD. This CDR3 is 14 amino acids long. V lost 5 bases and J lost 6, with 17 bases in between. CDR3 bases: TGTGCCATCAGTCACAGGGAATTGTCGTCCGAGCAGTACTTC. This sequence encodes CAISHRELSSEQYF.

This clone has just a few counts. The chain links TRBV28 to TRBJ2-7; no definite D call. Germline loops: CDR1 MDHEN, CDR2 SYDVKM. The CDR3 extends over 11 amino acids. Trimming left V 8 bases short and J 0 bases short, with 5 bases between. This chain's CDR3 is CASHNSYEQYF. In nucleotides, the CDR3 is TGTGCCAGCCACAACTCCTACGAGCAGTACTTC.

This clone was counted only a few times. The rearrangement joins TRBV7-8 to TRBJ2-2; D call uncertain. The CDR3 sequence is 15 residues long. V was cut by 0 bases and J by 0 bases, with 5 bases left in between. Germline V gene data show CDR1 as SGHVS and CDR2 as FQNEAQ. Here the CDR3 reads CASSLARSNTGELFF. DNA for the CDR3: TGTGCCAGCAGCTTAGCCAGGTCGAACACCGGGGAGCTGTTTTTT.

The chain joins TRBV28 to TRBJ2-3; no reliable D call. Germline V lookup: CDR1 MDHEN, CDR2 SYDVKM. The CDR3 length is 13 residues. V lost 3 bases and J lost 0, with 4 bases in between. CDR3 in amino acids: CASSLSSTDTQYF. DNA for the CDR3: TGTGCCAGCAGTTTGAGTAGCACAGATACGCAGTATTTT.

This chain connects TRBV7-8 to TRBJ1-3; D not resolved. Trimming pared 6 bases from V and 2 bases from J, leaving 8 bases between. Germline loops: CDR1 SGHVS, CDR2 FQNEAQ. CDR3 length equals 13 residues. The chain's CDR3 is CASSQVPGNTIYF. In DNA form, the CDR3 reads TGTGCCAGCAGTCAAGTGCCTGGAAACACCATATATTTT.

This chain links TRBV7-2 with TRBJ1-5, with D unresolved. V was shortened by 1 base and J by 3 bases, with 22 bases between the two germline ends. This CDR3 is 19 amino acids long. Germline CDR1 reads SGHTA; CDR2 reads FQGNSA. Here the CDR3 reads CASSLGPLGGPTPNQPQHF. CDR3 nucleotide sequence: TGTGCCAGCAGCTTAGGGCCATTGGGCGGGCCGACTCCCAATCAGCCCCAGCATTTT.

The V and J genes are TRBV28 and TRBJ2-7; TRBD2 matches 7 bases. V lost 5 bases, J lost 7 bases, and 20 bases stayed unmatched. Germline loops: CDR1 MDHEN, CDR2 SYDVKM. The CDR3 is 17 residues long. This CDR3 reads CASSIPSGTMRTWEQYF. In DNA form, the CDR3 reads TGTGCCAGCAGTATCCCATCCGGGACTATGAGAACGTGGGAGCAGTACTTC.

Written as DNA, the CDR3 is TGTGCCAGTAATAAGATGGGGCGTGATGGCTACACCTTC. Its translation is CASNKMGRDGYTF. The chain carries TRBV19 and TRBJ1-2, with a weak D call TRBD1 (5 bases). This CDR3 contains 13 residues. CDR1 is LNHDA and CDR2 is SQIVND in the germline V gene (reference sequence). Trimming removed 7 bases from V and 6 bases from J, with 15 bases in between.

This chain connects TRBV12-5 to TRBJ2-6, with D maybe TRBD1 (5 bases). Trimming took off 5 bases at V and 5 bases at J, with 22 bases between the two ends. This CDR3 has 18 residues. Germline V gene data show CDR1 as LGHNT and CDR2 as FRNRAP. The CDR3 nucleotides are TGTGCTAGTGGTGTCTCATGTGCAGGACAAAGTCGGGCCAACGTCCTGACTTTC. Protein: CASGVSCAGQSRANVLTF.

The chain carries TRBV4-3 and TRBJ1-6, with D perhaps TRBD1 (6 bases). CDR1 LGHNA and CDR2 YSLEER come from the germline V gene. This CDR3 region has 16 residues. Trimming took off 0 bases at V and 7 bases at J, with 13 bases between the two ends. The CDR3 here is CASSQDLTGWNSPLHF. Written as DNA, the CDR3 is TGCGCCAGCAGCCAAGATCTGACAGGCTGGAATTCACCCCTCCACTTT.

The rearrangement joins TRBV4-2 to TRBJ2-1; the D gene is possibly TRBD2 (5 bases). The V end lost 1 base, the J end lost 9 bases, and 10 bases lay between the germline ends. The CDR3 is 13 amino acids. In germline, CDR1 is LGHNA, CDR2 YNFKEQ. The CDR3 here is CASSQARTSEQFF. CDR3 bases: TGTGCCAGCAGCCAAGCTAGGACTTCTGAGCAGTTCTTC.

The V and J genes are TRBV28 and TRBJ1-5, with D possibly being TRBD1 (5 bases). V lost 6 bases and J 7 bases, leaving 28 bases between the germline ends. Germline-derived CDR1 and CDR2 are MDHEN and SYDVKM. There are 18 residues in the CDR3. In DNA form, the CDR3 reads TGTGCCAGCAGCCTCCCCATTTCAGGGACGGCCTCAGGGCAGCCCCAGCATTTT. Amino acid sequence: CASSLPISGTASGQPQHF. Full variable domain (outside the CDR3, taken from reference TRBV28 and TRBJ1-5): DVKVTQSSRYLVKRTGEKVFLECVQDMDHENMFWYRQDPGLGLRLIYFSYDVKMKEKGDIPEGYSVSREKKERFSLILESASTNQTSMYLCASSLPISGTASGQPQHFGDGTRLSIL.

The table lists this clone with a few counts. The chain combines TRBV10-3 with TRBJ2-7; either TRBD1 or TRBD2 may supply D (5 bases each). V lost 8 bases and J 2 bases, leaving 10 bases between the germline ends. The germline V gene has CDR1 ENHRY and CDR2 SYGVKD. The CDR3 runs 12 residues. CDR3 region: CAIGGSPYEQYF. The CDR3 region has the DNA TGTGCCATCGGGGGATCACCCTACGAGCAGTACTTC.

The chain carries TRBV9 and TRBJ2-3; a possible D gene is TRBD2 (6 bases). The CDR3 has 14 residues. Germline lookup yields CDR1 SGDLS and CDR2 YYNGEE. Trimming took 3 bases from V and 7 from J, leaving 15 bases between them. DNA of the CDR3: TGTGCCAGCAGCGCCGGAGGGGCGGGGAATACGCAGTATTTT. The encoded protein is CASSAGGAGNTQYF. The entire variable domain, with the rest obtained from reference TRBV9 and TRBJ2-3, is as follows: DSGVTQTPKHLITATGQRVTLRCSPRSGDLSVYWYQQSLDQGLQFLIQYYNGEERAKGNILERFSAQQFPDLHSELNLSSLELGDSALYFCASSAGGAGNTQYFGPGTRLTVL.

This chain links TRBV28 with TRBJ2-5, with D perhaps TRBD1 or TRBD2 (5 bases each). The V end lost 1 base, the J end lost 5 bases, and 11 bases lay between the germline ends. The CDR3 has 14 amino acids. Germline loops: CDR1 MDHEN, CDR2 SYDVKM. CDR3 bases: TGTGCCAGCAGTTTATTGGGGACGGAGGAGACCCAGTACTTC. Amino acids: CASSLLGTEETQYF.

The chain carries TRBV5-1 and TRBJ1-2, with no clear D. This CDR3 is 15 amino acids long. The germline CDR1 and CDR2 sequences are SGHRS and YFSETQ. V lost 0 bases, J lost 4 bases, and 13 bases lay in between. CDR3 DNA: TGCGCCAGCAGCTTGGAGTCCCAGGCGATCTATGGCTACACCTTC. Amino acids: CASSLESQAIYGYTF.

The chain is built from TRBV7-2 and TRBJ2-3; perhaps D is TRBD1 or TRBD2 (5 bases each). With 5 bases removed from V and 3 bases from J, the gap between germline ends came to 15 bases. Looked up from germline, CDR1 is SGHTA and CDR2 is FQGNSA. The CDR3 is made up of 15 amino acids. In DNA, the CDR3 is TGTGCCAGCAGCCCTCGAGGGGCCGAGACAGATACGCAGTATTTT. Amino acid sequence: CASSPRGAETDTQYF.

The V gene is TRBV27, the J gene TRBJ2-2; the match to TRBD1 covers 12 bases. Unmatched junction bases numbered 7, after V lost 7 bases and J lost 7 bases. Germline lookup yields CDR1 MNHEY and CDR2 SMNVEV (reference sequence). The CDR3 covers 15 residues. CDR3: CASTSGQGAIGELFF. As DNA, the CDR3 is TGTGCCAGCACCTCGGGACAGGGGGCGATCGGGGAGCTGTTTTTT.

The table lists this clone with a count of one. The chain uses TRBV7-2 and TRBJ2-1; 8 bases are shared with TRBD2. V lost 4 bases, J lost 4 bases, and 6 bases stayed unmatched. The CDR3 contains 15 residues. Germline lookup yields CDR1 SGHTA and CDR2 FQGNSA. Here the CDR3 reads CASSSGGALYNEQFF. The CDR3 nucleotides are TGTGCCAGCAGCTCCGGGGGGGCTTTATACAATGAGCAGTTCTTC.

V usage is TRBV6-6 and J usage is TRBJ2-2; 7 positions agree with TRBD1. The germline V gene encodes CDR1 MNHNY and CDR2 SVGAGI (reference sequence). The ends lost 4 bases at V and 0 bases at J; junction bases unmatched: 2. This CDR3 is built from 15 residues. CDR3 region: CASSLGQPNTGELFF. The CDR3 nucleotides read TGTGCCAGCAGTTTGGGACAGCCGAACACCGGGGAGCTGTTTTTT.

This chain uses TRBV9 with TRBJ1-6; possible D gene TRBD1, 5 bases. Germline V gene sequence: CDR1 SGDLS, CDR2 YYNGEE. This CDR3 region has 14 residues. The V gene lost 5 bases and the J gene lost 13 bases, with 19 bases spanning the gap. The CDR3 DNA is TGTGCCAGCAGTCCCGGGACCTGGCGAGGGCCCCTCCACTTT. It specifies CASSPGTWRGPLHF.